The rows below give T cell receptor beta chains drawn from one sample of a study of blood T cell repertoires in COVID-19. Assay used: immunoSEQ multiplex PCR; TCRdb lists only in-frame clones, some missing. The table records about 55,000 clones, under 85% of them present only once. The sequencing input was peripheral blood. The receptors were sampled from a woman aged 55-70 years with acute or convalescent COVID-19. Both conserved end residues are part of each CDR3. Each record gives: D gene, clone size, V gene, J gene, CDR3 DNA, CDR3 protein. A D gene is named only where the DNA matches it firmly. Rows give clone size only sometimes, using once, few, many, or a class for an expanded clone.

>.|.|TRBV9|TRBJ1-2
TGTGCCAGCAGCGCAGGTAGTTCACAGGGATTTAACTATGGCTACACCTTC
CASSAGSSQGFNYGYTF
>TRBD1|.|TRBV19|TRBJ1-2
TGTGCCAGTAGGGACAGGGCTGACTATGGCTACACCTTC
CASRDRADYGYTF
>.|few|TRBV20-1|TRBJ2-3
TGCAGTGCTACTAGTCGAGATACGCAGTATTTT
CSATSRDTQYF
>.|.|TRBV21-1|TRBJ2-7
TGTGCCAGCAGCAGGCTCCCCTCAACGATCCACTACGAGCAGTACTTC
CASSRLPSTIHYEQYF
>TRBD2|.|TRBV9|TRBJ2-7
TGTGCCAGCAGCGTAGGAAGCGGGAGCAACCACGAGCAGTACTTC
CASSVGSGSNHEQYF
>.|.|TRBV6-5|TRBJ1-5
TGTGCCACCACGAACAGGGCTGATCAGCCCCAGCATTTT
CATTNRADQPQHF
>.|.|TRBV12-3/TRBV12-4|TRBJ2-3
TGTGCCAGCAGATTCTCATCTGGCGATACGCAGTATTTT
CASRFSSGDTQYF
>TRBD1|.|TRBV7-6|TRBJ1-4
TGTGCCAGCAGCTCTCTAATAAGCCACAGGGGGCGAAATGAAAAACTGTTTTTT
CASSSLISHRGRNEKLFF
>.|.|TRBV7-9|TRBJ1-2
TGTGCCAGCAGCTTACGACAGGACTATGGCTACACCTTC
CASSLRQDYGYTF
>.|few|TRBV7-6|TRBJ2-7
TGTGCCAGCAGCTTAGGCAGGGCCTACGAGCAGTACTTC
CASSLGRAYEQYF
>.|.|TRBV5-1|TRBJ2-1
TGCGCCAGCAGCTTAGCCATTTCTATATCCTACAATGAGCAGTTCTTC
CASSLAISISYNEQFF
>TRBD2|.|TRBV3-1/TRBV3-2|TRBJ2-1
TGTGCCAGCAGCCAAGACCGGGGACTAGCGGGGATGAATGAGCAGTTCTTC
CASSQDRGLAGMNEQFF
>.|.|TRBV2|TRBJ1-2
TGTGCCAGCAGCTATGTGCGTGGCTACACCTTC
CASSYVRGYTF
>.|.|TRBV6-6|TRBJ2-2
TGTGCCAGCAGTTACTCAAGGGGTGACACCGGGGAGCTGTTTTTT
CASSYSRGDTGELFF
>TRBD1|.|TRBV6-5|TRBJ1-1
TGTGCCAGCAGCAGGGGGACGTCTGAAGCTTTCTTT
CASSRGTSEAFF
>TRBD1|.|TRBV5-1|TRBJ2-6
TGCGCCAGCAGGAGGACAGGGAGAATAGCTGGGGCCAACGTCCTGACTTTC
CASRRTGRIAGANVLTF
>.|.|TRBV18|TRBJ2-3
TGTGCCAGCTCACCACCAAACTCGGGGATTGTAGATACGCAGTATTTT
CASSPPNSGIVDTQYF
>.|few|TRBV7-8|TRBJ2-2
TGTGCCAGCAGCTTAGGAGGGAGGAACACCGGGGAGCTGTTTTTT
CASSLGGRNTGELFF
>.|few|TRBV9|TRBJ2-1
TGTGCCAGCAGCGAAGGGGTAACGAATGAGCAGTTCTTC
CASSEGVTNEQFF
>TRBD1|.|TRBV2|TRBJ1-1
TGTGCCAGCAGTGGGGGACAGAGGAACACTGAAGCTTTCTTT
CASSGGQRNTEAFF
>.|.|TRBV18|TRBJ1-5
TGTGCCAGCTCACCACAGTGGGGGGATCAGCCCCAGCATTTT
CASSPQWGDQPQHF
>TRBD2|few|TRBV19|TRBJ2-1
TGTGCCAGTAGTATTACCCGAGGACTAGCGGGCAATGAGCAGTTCTTC
CASSITRGLAGNEQFF
>TRBD1|few|TRBV7-2|TRBJ1-5
TGTGCCAGCAGCCCGATCCCACAGGGGATTTCGGGTAATCAGCCCCAGCATTTT
CASSPIPQGISGNQPQHF
>TRBD1|.|TRBV27|TRBJ2-7
TGTGCCAGCAGTTTTACAGGGGGATACGAGCAGTACTTC
CASSFTGGYEQYF
>TRBD1|.|TRBV30|TRBJ1-4
TGTGCCTGGAGTGTGGGACAGACCAGAGAAAAACTGTTTTTT
CAWSVGQTREKLFF
>TRBD2|few|TRBV2|TRBJ2-3
TGTGCCAGCAGTGAAGAAGGCGGGGGGCCAGATACGCAGTATTTT
CASSEEGGGPDTQYF
>.|.|TRBV4-2|TRBJ1-1
TGTGCCAGCAGCCAAGATCCGGGGATCGGCACTGAAGCTTTCTTT
CASSQDPGIGTEAFF